This T cell receptor beta chain comes out of a study of CD8+CD57+ T cells in acquired aplastic anemia. The study, taken as a whole, reports: It was found that under 30 CD8+ CDR3 sequences were shared between patients and controls.

V lost 8 bases to trimming and J lost 0 bases, with 20 bases between them. The CDR3 sequence is 18 residues long. CDR1 LNHDA and CDR2 SQIVND come from the germline V gene (reference sequence). Using genomic DNA as the template, TCR beta VDJ and CDR3 profiling was carried out. TCRdb reanalysed the reads using MiXCR and keeps one entry per CDR3 protein. The sample yields about 190,000 distinct CDR3 sequences, roughly 56% seen once. This clonotype occurred many times. Its antigen is currently unknown. The source material was sorted CD4+, CD8+, or CD8+CD57+ T cells (not recorded which) from PBMCs. J is TRBJ2-6 and V is TRBV19; D remains unclear. This receptor was taken from a human donor in good health, serving as a control. CDR3 bases: TGTGCCAGTTCACCGCGCCTCGGCTTGAGCTCTGGGGCCAACGTCCTGACTTTC. Translation gives CASSPRLGLSSGANVLTF.